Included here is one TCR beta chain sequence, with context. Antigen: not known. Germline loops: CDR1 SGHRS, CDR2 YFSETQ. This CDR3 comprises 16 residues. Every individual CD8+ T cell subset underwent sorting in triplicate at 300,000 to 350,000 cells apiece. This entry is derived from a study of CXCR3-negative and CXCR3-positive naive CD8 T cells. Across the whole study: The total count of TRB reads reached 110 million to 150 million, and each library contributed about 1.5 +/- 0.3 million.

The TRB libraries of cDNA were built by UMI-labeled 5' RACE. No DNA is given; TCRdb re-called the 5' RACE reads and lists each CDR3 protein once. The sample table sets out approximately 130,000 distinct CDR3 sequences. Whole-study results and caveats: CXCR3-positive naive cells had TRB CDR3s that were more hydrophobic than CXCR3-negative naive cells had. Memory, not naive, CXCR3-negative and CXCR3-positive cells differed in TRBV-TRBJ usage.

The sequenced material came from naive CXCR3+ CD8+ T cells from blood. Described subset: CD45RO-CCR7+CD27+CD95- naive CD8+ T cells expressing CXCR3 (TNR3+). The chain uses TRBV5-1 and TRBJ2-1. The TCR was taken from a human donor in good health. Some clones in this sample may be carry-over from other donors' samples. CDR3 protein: CASSLPFPGFRNEQFF.